The 26 T cell receptor beta chains given below trace back to one sample, sequenced in a study of CD8+ T cells in alopecia areata listed by TCRdb under 2018. The library came from the immunoSEQ multiplex PCR assay. RNA was extracted from all samples and reverse transcribed into cDNA as template for TCR sequencing. This immuneACCESS table, as held by TCRdb, lists in-frame sequences with V and J called but not all clones. Of the missing ones, under half trace to an unresolved V gene in checked studies; the others have no known cause. In all, the sample holds about 100,000 clones, and approximately 59% of those were seen once. 20% to 25% of the sample rests with the top ten. Sequencing used CD8+ T cells sorted from blood. These receptors all stem from a human donor in good health.

In this sample, this clone turned up a few times. V is TRBV5-6 and J is TRBJ1-2; D gene unclear. The CDR3 spans 13 residues. Trimming cost V 0 bases and J 4 bases, with 7 bases left between them. Germline loops: CDR1 SGHDT, CDR2 YYEEEE. The CDR3 DNA reads as TGTGCCAGCAGCTTGGCGGGTACCTATGGCTACACCTTC. Its translation is CASSLAGTYGYTF.

The chain is built from TRBV7-2 and TRBJ2-4; D may be TRBD2 (7 bases). CDR1 is SGHTA, CDR2 FQGNSA, per germline. This CDR3 comprises 16 residues. Trimming took off 6 bases at V and 0 bases at J, with 15 bases between the two ends. The CDR3 region has the DNA TGTGCCAGCAGTTTTTCCGGGGGGCCAGCCAAAAACATTCAGTACTTC. Amino acid sequence: CASSFSGGPAKNIQYF.

J is TRBJ2-5 and V is TRBV29-1, with 9 positions matching TRBD1. Germline trimming cut 6 bases from V and 5 bases from J; bases unmatched to any gene: 7. The CDR3 is made up of 13 amino acids. Per germline, CDR1 SQVTM and CDR2 ANQGSEA. CDR3 nucleotides: TGCAGCGTCTGGACAGGGGTTGGGGAGACCCAGTACTTC. As protein: CSVWTGVGETQYF.

The rearrangement uses TRBV30 and TRBJ2-3; 8 nucleotides match TRBD2. The CDR3 is made up of 15 amino acids. Germline V gene sequence: CDR1 GTSNPN, CDR2 SVGIG (reference sequence). Trimming took 3 bases from V and 4 from J; bases not matched to a gene: 9. CDR3 loop: CAWRLWLAGADTQYF. DNA for the CDR3: TGTGCCTGGAGATTGTGGCTAGCGGGTGCAGATACGCAGTATTTT.

The J gene is TRBJ2-7, the V gene TRBV11-1; D remains ambiguous. The CDR3 extends over 11 amino acids. Trimming removed 6 bases at V and 6 bases at J, with 9 bases between. Germline V gives CDR1 SGHAT, CDR2 FQDESV (reference sequence). CDR3 region: CASSSATEQYF. The CDR3 region has the DNA TGTGCCAGCAGTTCCGCCACCGAGCAGTACTTC.

The gene calls are TRBV5-5 and TRBJ1-1; D ambiguous. Looked up from germline, CDR1 is SGHKS and CDR2 is YYEKEE (reference sequence). The V end lost 0 bases, the J end lost 6 bases, and 6 bases lay between the germline ends. This CDR3 is built from 12 residues. The CDR3 region is CASSLGISEAFF. The CDR3, as DNA: TGTGCCAGCAGCTTGGGGATCTCTGAAGCTTTCTTT.

The gene calls are TRBV29-1 and TRBJ2-3, with 9 bases identical to TRBD1. The CDR3 covers 13 residues. Germline lookup yields CDR1 SQVTM and CDR2 ANQGSEA. V lost 6 bases, J lost 0 bases, and 1 base stayed unmatched. The CDR3 loop is CSVGTGSTDTQYF. Written as DNA, the CDR3 is TGCAGCGTCGGGACAGGGAGCACAGATACGCAGTATTTT.

The rearrangement joins TRBV13 to TRBJ2-1; 13 nucleotides match TRBD2. This CDR3 contains 15 residues. From germline, CDR1 is PRHDT and CDR2 FYEKMQ (reference sequence). Unmatched junction bases numbered 4, after V lost 4 bases and J lost 7 bases. Written as DNA, the CDR3 is TGTGCCAGCAGCTCGGGACTAGCGGGGAGTAATGAGCAGTTCTTC. As protein: CASSSGLAGSNEQFF.

The chain uses TRBV10-2 and TRBJ1-2; D possibly corresponds to TRBD1 (6 bases). Deletions cut 5 bases from V and 1 base from J, with 8 bases between. Germline CDR1 and CDR2: WSHSY and SAAADI. The CDR3 has 13 amino acids. CDR3 region: CASSPDSNYGYTF. Here the CDR3 DNA reads TGCGCCAGCAGTCCGGACAGTAACTATGGCTACACCTTC.

The count of this clone is one. The chain links TRBV7-9 to TRBJ2-1; 9 bases are a match to TRBD2. Germline-derived CDR1 and CDR2 are SEHNR and FQNEAQ (reference sequence). This CDR3 has 17 amino acids. Germline trimming cut 5 bases from V and 8 bases from J; bases unmatched to any gene: 16. CDR3 sequence reads: CASSGTFAGTSRDEQFF. DNA for the CDR3: TGTGCCAGCAGCGGGACATTCGCCGGGACTAGCCGTGATGAGCAGTTCTTC. The variable domain in full, with the rest retrieved from reference TRBV7-9 and TRBJ2-1, is DTGVSQNPRHKITKRGQNVTFRCDPISEHNRLYWYRQTLGQGPEFLTYFQNEAQLEKSRLLSDRFSAERPKGSFSTLEIQRTEQGDSAMYLCASSGTFAGTSRDEQFFGPGTRLTVL.

This clone has only a few counts. This chain connects TRBV30 to TRBJ1-5, with 7 bases identical to TRBD1. Trimming took 6 bases from V and 0 from J; bases not matched to a gene: 5. CDR1 GTSNPN and CDR2 SVGIG come from the germline V gene (reference sequence). The CDR3 is 14 residues long. CDR3 region: CACSGTASNQPQHF. The CDR3 DNA sequence: TGTGCCTGCTCCGGGACAGCTAGCAATCAGCCCCAGCATTTT.

A word on this clone: The sample carries other DNA sequences with the same CDR3. The rearrangement uses TRBV28 and TRBJ2-1; D not resolved. CDR1 and CDR2 from the germline V gene are MDHEN and SYDVKM. V lost 6 bases, J lost 5 bases, and 5 bases lay in between. This CDR3 comprises 11 residues. CDR3 amino acids: CASSRHNEQFF. DNA of the CDR3: TGTGCCAGCAGCCGACACAATGAGCAGTTCTTC.

The V and J genes are TRBV5-1 and TRBJ1-5; 9 positions match TRBD1. The V and J ends lost 4 bases and 1 base, in that order; junction bases with no gene match: 3. Per germline, CDR1 SGHRS and CDR2 YFSETQ. This CDR3 spans 15 amino acids. The CDR3 loop is CASSPGQGSNQPQHF. The DNA of the CDR3 is TGCGCCAGCAGCCCGGGACAGGGCAGCAATCAGCCCCAGCATTTT.

This clone was detected ten times or more. The rearrangement joins TRBV13 to TRBJ2-7, with 8 bases that match TRBD1. J was trimmed by 1 base and V by 5 bases; bases with no gene match: 10. CDR3 size: 16 residues. CDR1 PRHDT and CDR2 FYEKMQ come from the germline V gene (reference sequence). The CDR3 DNA reads TGTGCCAGCAGCCCTACGCCAGGGGGCCAGTCCTACGAGCAGTACTTC. This translates into CASSPTPGGQSYEQYF.

Comment on this clone: The identical CDR3 is also encoded by other nucleotide sequences in the sample. The J gene is TRBJ2-3, the V gene TRBV9; 8 nucleotides agree with TRBD2. Germline V CDR1 and CDR2: SGDLS, YYNGEE. The CDR3 sequence is 16 residues long. V shed 0 bases, J shed 6 bases, and the junction held 9 bases outside the gene matches. The CDR3 is CASSVVSGGAGDTQYF. CDR3 DNA sequence: TGTGCCAGCAGCGTAGTCTCCGGGGGGGCCGGGGATACGCAGTATTTT.

CDR3 nucleotides: TGTGCCAGCAGCTTAGGAGGGGTCACTGAAGCTTTCTTT. Its protein product is CASSLGGVTEAFF. The rearrangement links TRBV7-6 to TRBJ1-1; the D gene is possibly TRBD1 (5 bases). The CDR3 covers 13 residues. V dropped 1 base and J dropped 4 bases, with 7 bases sitting between them. Germline CDR1 reads SGHVS; CDR2 reads FNYEAQ.

This clone has only a few counts. The rearrangement joins TRBV7-9 to TRBJ1-2, with 8 nucleotides matching TRBD1. V lost 4 bases, J lost 4 bases, and 5 bases stayed unmatched. CDR1 and CDR2 (germline): SEHNR, FQNEAQ (reference sequence). The CDR3 covers 14 residues. CDR3 loop: CASSSQGAGYGYTF. In nucleotides, the CDR3 is TGTGCCAGCAGCTCTCAGGGGGCTGGCTATGGCTACACCTTC. Complete variable domain (other parts from reference TRBV7-9 and TRBJ1-2): DTGVSQNPRHKITKRGQNVTFRCDPISEHNRLYWYRQTLGQGPEFLTYFQNEAQLEKSRLLSDRFSAERPKGSFSTLEIQRTEQGDSAMYLCASSSQGAGYGYTFGSGTRLTVV.

V and J are TRBV7-9 and TRBJ2-4; no clear D gene. The CDR3 consists of 12 residues. From germline, CDR1 is SEHNR and CDR2 FQNEAQ (reference sequence). Trimming took off 3 bases at V and 7 bases at J, with 7 bases between the two ends. This CDR3 reads CASSFPANIQYF. The CDR3, as DNA: TGTGCCAGCAGCTTTCCGGCGAACATTCAGTACTTC.

The genes are TRBV28 and TRBJ1-1; TRBD1 is a possible D gene (5 bases). V shed 1 base and J shed 8 bases, with 14 bases lying between them. CDR1 MDHEN and CDR2 SYDVKM come from the germline V gene. This CDR3 has 14 residues. CDR3 nucleotides: TGTGCCAGCAGTTTATTTGTTCAGGGAGGAGAAGCTTTCTTT. Translation: CASSLFVQGGEAFF.

CDR3 loop: CASSLGLLAGLFF. In DNA, the CDR3 is TGTGCCAGCAGCTTAGGACTCTTAGCGGGTCTGTTCTTC. The chain links TRBV7-9 to TRBJ2-1; the match to TRBD2 covers 7 bases. CDR3 size: 13 residues. CDR1 is SEHNR and CDR2 is FQNEAQ in the germline V gene (reference sequence). V was clipped by 1 base and J by 15 bases; unmatched bases: 9.

The chain uses TRBV29-1 and TRBJ1-6; weak D call: TRBD1 (6 bases). The CDR3 length is 14 residues. Trimming pared 1 base from V and 7 bases from J, leaving 11 bases between. Per the germline V gene, CDR1 is SQVTM and CDR2 is ANQGSEA. The CDR3 spells CSVEGPTGNSPLHF. In DNA, the CDR3 is TGCAGCGTTGAAGGGCCCACAGGGAATTCACCCCTCCACTTT.

This clone was detected only a few times. V is TRBV11-1 and J is TRBJ2-5, with TRBD2 matching over 9 bases. The trim removed 2 bases at V and 4 bases at J, leaving 5 bases unmatched. The CDR3 has 15 residues. The V gene's germline CDR1 is SGHAT and CDR2 FQDESV (reference sequence). CDR3 nucleotides: TGTGCCAGCAGCTTATCCCTAGCGGGGAGAGAGACCCAGTACTTC. Translated, it gives CASSLSLAGRETQYF.

This clone was counted a few times. The junction and the germline gene differ at one end; a read error may be behind it. This chain links TRBV6-1 with TRBJ2-3; TRBD2 might be the D (5 bases). Germline CDR1 and CDR2: MNHNS and SASEGT. CDR3 size: 11 residues. CDR3 nucleotides: TGTGCCAGCAGTGAAAGGCTAGCCCACGTGTTT. Its translation: CASSERLAHVF.

The sample holds a few counts of this clone. The rearrangement joins TRBV29-1 to TRBJ2-7, with 11 bases lining up with TRBD1. Germline CDR1 and CDR2: SQVTM and ANQGSEA. The trim removed 1 base at V and 3 bases at J, leaving 5 bases unmatched. The CDR3 extends over 15 amino acids. CDR3 nucleotides: TGCAGCGTTGAAGTTGGGACAGGGGGACTCTACGAGCAGTACTTC. Translation: CSVEVGTGGLYEQYF.

This clone was seen a single time. The chain employs TRBV15 and TRBJ2-3; D is unclear. The CDR3 is 17 amino acids. V was clipped by 0 bases and J by 2 bases, with 15 bases between them. Per germline, CDR1 LNHNV and CDR2 YYDKDF (reference sequence). The CDR3 DNA is TGTGCCACCAGCAGAGATTGGCAGCCTCGGCACACAGATACGCAGTATTTT. It translates to CATSRDWQPRHTDTQYF.

A single count supports this clone. This chain joins TRBV7-2 and TRBJ1-1, with 10 bases fitting TRBD1. V lost 1 base to trimming and J lost 3 bases; unmatched junction nucleotides: 8. Germline V CDR1 and CDR2: SGHTA, FQGNSA. CDR3 length equals 17 residues. In DNA form, the CDR3 reads TGTGCCAGCAGCTTAGACACGCCTGGACAGGGGGACACTGAAGCTTTCTTT. Translation gives CASSLDTPGQGDTEAFF.